A single sample gave rise to the 6 T cell receptor beta chains below, sequenced in a study of blood T cell repertoires in COVID-19. Measured with immunoSEQ multiplex PCR; TCRdb has only the in-frame clones, and not every one. The data show about 200,000 clones, 89% seen once. The source material was peripheral blood. All receptors come from a man aged 55 to 69 who had recovered from COVID-19.

The chain couples TRBV7-2 to TRBJ2-3; D is undetermined. CDR1 and CDR2 (germline): SGHTA, FQGNSA. The V gene lost 1 base and the J gene lost 2 bases, with 7 bases spanning the gap. This CDR3 has 14 amino acids. CDR3: CASSLGPSTDTQYF. The DNA of the CDR3 is TGTGCCAGCAGCTTAGGGCCTTCCACAGATACGCAGTATTTT.

This chain uses TRBV6-5 with TRBJ1-1, with D possibly TRBD1 on 5 matching bases. The CDR3 covers 14 residues. Per the germline V gene, CDR1 is MNHEY and CDR2 is SVGAGI. Trimming left V 6 bases short and J 3 bases short, with 14 bases between. CDR3 sequence (DNA): TGTGCCAGCAGCAAAAGACAGATTCACACTGAAGCTTTCTTT. Its translation is CASSKRQIHTEAFF.

Points on this clone: Other nucleotide sequences from this sample produce the same CDR3. The chain has TRBV6-5 and TRBJ1-1; D is possibly TRBD1 (6 bases). The germline V gene has CDR1 MNHEY and CDR2 SVGAGI. The germline V and J ends were trimmed by 0 bases and 1 base, with 9 bases remaining between them. The CDR3 is made up of 15 amino acids. Written as DNA, the CDR3 is TGTGCCAGCAGTTACTCGTCCAGGGGGAACACTGAAGCTTTCTTT. Translation: CASSYSSRGNTEAFF.

The CDR3 DNA follows: TGTGCCAGTAGCCCGGGACTGAAAAAGGAGACCCAGTACTTC. Protein: CASSPGLKKETQYF. The rearrangement joins TRBV19 to TRBJ2-5; tentatively, D is TRBD2 (6 bases). Trimming pared 6 bases from V and 5 bases from J, leaving 16 bases between. The CDR3 covers 14 residues. The germline gives CDR1 LNHDA, CDR2 SQIVND (reference sequence).

The rearrangement links TRBV11-2 to TRBJ2-3; 9 nucleotides match TRBD2. Germline V gene sequence: CDR1 SGHAT, CDR2 FQNNGV. Trimming cost V 3 bases and J 3 bases; bases outside gene matches: 4. This CDR3 region has 15 residues. CDR3 in amino acids: CASSFSGRATDTQYF. For the CDR3, the DNA is TGTGCCAGCAGCTTTAGCGGGAGAGCGACAGATACGCAGTATTTT. Full variable domain (rest looked up from reference TRBV11-2 and TRBJ2-3): EAGVAQSPRYKIIEKRQSVAFWCNPISGHATLYWYQQILGQGPKLLIQFQNNGVVDDSQLPKDRFSAERLKGVDSTLKIQPAKLEDSAVYLCASSFSGRATDTQYFGPGTRLTVL.

V gene TRBV6-6 combines with J gene TRBJ2-7; D might be TRBD2 (5 bases). CDR3 length equals 12 residues. V was shortened by 7 bases and J by 2 bases, with 9 bases between the two germline ends. Per germline, CDR1 MNHNY and CDR2 SVGAGI (reference sequence). DNA for the CDR3: TGTGCCAGCACGGGGAAAACCTACGAGCAGTACTTC. It is translated as CASTGKTYEQYF.